The 23 T cell receptor beta chains given below trace back to one sample, sequenced in a study of T cell responses to AZD1222 COVID-19 vaccine. Profiling relied on immunoSEQ multiplex PCR, and the TCRdb table lists in-frame clones only, not all of them. The table has about 120,000 clones, 85% to 90% seen once. The sample consisted of peripheral blood, taken on day 0 of AZD1222 vaccination. The source of these receptors is an adult in good health.

A single count supports this clone. V usage is TRBV6-1 and J usage is TRBJ2-5; 12 nucleotides agree with TRBD2. After removal of 3 bases from V and 4 bases from J, the junction contained 6 bases not matched to a gene. This CDR3 has 16 amino acids. Germline V lookup: CDR1 MNHNS, CDR2 SASEGT. The CDR3 protein is CASSEAASGGAETQYF. CDR3 nucleotides: TGTGCCAGCAGTGAGGCGGCTAGCGGGGGGGCAGAGACCCAGTACTTC.

The chain carries TRBV3-1 (or the pseudogene TRBV3-2) and TRBJ1-3; TRBD1 might be the D (5 bases). Germline-derived CDR1 and CDR2 are LGHDT and YNNKEL (reference sequence). V lost 4 bases and J 0 bases, leaving 13 bases between the germline ends. The CDR3 extends over 16 amino acids. DNA of the CDR3: TGTGCCAGCAGCCGGGACCGGGACCTCTCTGGAAACACCATATATTTT. This gives the protein CASSRDRDLSGNTIYF.

V gene TRBV19 combines with J gene TRBJ2-2; D possibly uses TRBD1 or TRBD2 (7 bases each). V dropped 6 bases and J dropped 3 bases, with 17 bases sitting between them. Looked up from germline, CDR1 is LNHDA and CDR2 is SQIVND (reference sequence). This CDR3 contains 16 residues. The CDR3 bases are TGTGCCAGTAGAACACTACAGGGGAGGGACACCGGGGAGCTGTTTTTT. Translation: CASRTLQGRDTGELFF.

This chain connects TRBV7-2 to TRBJ1-2; 9 bases match TRBD1. The V segment lost 6 bases and the J segment 6 bases; nucleotides outside the gene matches: 8. The CDR3 totals 14 residues. Germline V gene lookup returns CDR1 SGHTA and CDR2 FQGNSA. CDR3 nucleotides: TGTGCCAGCAGTCACCGGGACAGGGTAAATGGCTACACCTTC. This codes for CASSHRDRVNGYTF.

V is TRBV7-2 and J is TRBJ1-1; tentative D call: TRBD1 (6 bases). The CDR3 extends over 13 amino acids. CDR1 is SGHTA, CDR2 FQGNSA, per germline. Trimming left V 0 bases short and J 5 bases short, with 7 bases between. CDR3 coding DNA: TGTGCCAGCAGCTTAGCGCAGGGGACTGAAGCTTTCTTT. Translating gives CASSLAQGTEAFF.

The chain couples TRBV7-9 to TRBJ2-7; D may be TRBD2 (7 bases). Trimming stripped 5 bases from V and 4 bases from J, with 27 bases between. This CDR3 has 18 residues. Germline-derived CDR1 and CDR2 are SEHNR and FQNEAQ (reference sequence). The CDR3 spells CASSRGGGIPPGQYEQYF. DNA of the CDR3: TGTGCCAGCAGCCGAGGGGGAGGGATTCCCCCAGGACAATACGAGCAGTACTTC.

V usage is TRBV5-4 and J usage is TRBJ1-1, with D unresolved. Deletions cut 0 bases from V and 7 bases from J, with 7 bases between. The CDR3 sequence is 12 residues long. CDR1 is SGHNT, CDR2 YYREEE, per germline (reference sequence). The CDR3 DNA reads TGTGCCAGCAGCTTGGCCAGTGGTGAAGCTTTCTTT. This encodes CASSLASGEAFF. The whole variable domain, remainder taken from reference TRBV5-4 and TRBJ1-1, is ETGVTQSPTHLIKTRGQQVTLRCSSQSGHNTVSWYQQALGQGPQFIFQYYREEENGRGNFPPRFSGLQFPNYSSELNVNALELDDSALYLCASSLASGEAFFGQGTRLTVV.

The rearrangement joins TRBV18 to TRBJ1-5; D perhaps matches TRBD1 (6 bases). V was pared by 3 bases and J by 6 bases, with 9 bases between. There are 13 residues in the CDR3. Per germline, CDR1 KGHSH and CDR2 LQKENI. CDR3 DNA sequence: TGTGCCAGCTCACCGGACAGAGTTCAGCCCCAGCATTTT. It is translated as CASSPDRVQPQHF.

The rearrangement joins TRBV5-1 to TRBJ1-1; D is perhaps TRBD1 (6 bases). Trimming shortened V by 4 bases and J by 5 bases, and 15 bases separated the two germline ends. Germline V gene sequence: CDR1 SGHRS, CDR2 YFSETQ. The length of the CDR3 is 14 residues. DNA for the CDR3: TGCGCCAGCAGCACTAATGCAGGGGAAACTGAAGCTTTCTTT. Translated, it gives CASSTNAGETEAFF.

The V call is TRBV9, the J call TRBJ2-7; 8 positions agree with TRBD2. V was clipped by 4 bases and J by 2 bases; unmatched bases: 8. Looked up from germline, CDR1 is SGDLS and CDR2 is YYNGEE. CDR3 length: 15 amino acids. The CDR3: CASSRESGGAYEQYF. The DNA for the CDR3 is TGTGCCAGCAGCAGAGAAAGCGGGGGAGCCTACGAGCAGTACTTC.

The V gene is TRBV5-6, the J gene TRBJ2-3, with TRBD2 matching over 8 bases. CDR1 is SGHDT and CDR2 is YYEEEE in the germline V gene. Losses at the gene ends were 3 bases for V and 5 bases for J; bases not matched to a gene: 8. This CDR3 contains 15 residues. The CDR3 loop reads CASSSPGLEGDTQYF. In nucleotides, the CDR3 is TGTGCCAGCAGCTCTCCGGGACTAGAGGGAGATACGCAGTATTTT.

The V and J genes are TRBV29-1 and TRBJ2-7, with D unclear. Germline CDR1 reads SQVTM; CDR2 reads ANQGSEA. V was cut by 6 bases and J by 7 bases, with 13 bases left in between. This CDR3 is 11 amino acids long. The DNA of the CDR3 is TGCAGCGTACGGACGGGTTGGGAGCAGTACTTC. Its translation is CSVRTGWEQYF.

The chain combines TRBV3-1 (or the pseudogene TRBV3-2) with TRBJ2-2; 14 bases are a match to TRBD2. The V and J ends lost 0 bases and 3 bases, in that order; junction bases with no gene match: 9. Germline CDR1 reads LGHDT; CDR2 reads YNNKEL (reference sequence). CDR3 length: 20 residues. The CDR3 bases are TGTGCCAGCAGCCAAGAACTACACCTGGGACTAGCGGGGGACACCGGGGAGCTGTTTTTT. As protein: CASSQELHLGLAGDTGELFF.

V gene TRBV25-1 combines with J gene TRBJ1-5; D not certain. Trimming removed 7 bases at V and 2 bases at J, with 24 bases between. Germline CDR1 reads MGHDK; CDR2 reads SYGVNS. This CDR3 comprises 18 residues. DNA of the CDR3: TGTGCCAGCACTCCCAAGAGGATATGTGGCGTCGGCAATCAGCCCCAGCATTTT. Its protein product is CASTPKRICGVGNQPQHF.

The CDR3 spells CASSPERGVSYEQYF. The CDR3 DNA is TGTGCCAGCTCACCAGAGCGGGGGGTTAGCTACGAGCAGTACTTC. The V and J genes are TRBV18 and TRBJ2-7; 9 bases line up with TRBD2. Per germline, CDR1 KGHSH and CDR2 LQKENI. The CDR3 is 15 residues long. Trimming at V came to 2 bases and at J to 3 bases, leaving 5 bases not matched to a gene.

V gene TRBV6-5 combines with J gene TRBJ1-1; D uncertain. This CDR3 spans 13 amino acids. V dropped 0 bases and J dropped 6 bases, with 8 bases sitting between them. Germline V gene sequence: CDR1 MNHEY, CDR2 SVGAGI. As DNA, the CDR3 is TGTGCCAGCAGTTACTCGGTCCGATCTGAAGCTTTCTTT. Its translation is CASSYSVRSEAFF.

The V and J genes are TRBV6-5 and TRBJ2-7, with 9 bases lining up with TRBD1. With V trimmed by 6 bases and J by 5 bases, 11 bases remained unmatched. The germline gives CDR1 MNHEY, CDR2 SVGAGI. This CDR3 region has 15 residues. For the CDR3, the DNA is TGTGCCAGCAGAATTGGGACAGGGAGTTTCGACGAGCAGTACTTC. Protein: CASRIGTGSFDEQYF.

V is TRBV11-3 and J is TRBJ2-1, with D tentatively TRBD1 (6 bases). The CDR3 spans 15 residues. Germline CDR1 and CDR2: SGHNT and YENEEA. V gave up 5 bases and J gave up 0 bases, with 11 bases separating them. Here the CDR3 DNA reads TGTGCCAGCAGCGCCAGGGGTAGCTCCTACAATGAGCAGTTCTTC. Protein: CASSARGSSYNEQFF.

The chain couples TRBV27 to TRBJ2-7; a possible D gene is TRBD1 (7 bases). The CDR3 consists of 14 residues. V lost 2 bases and J 3 bases, leaving 11 bases between the germline ends. Germline assignment: CDR1 MNHEY and CDR2 SMNVEV (reference sequence). In DNA, the CDR3 is TGTGCCAGCAGTTTAAGACAGGGAGGCTACGAGCAGTACTTC. Amino acid sequence: CASSLRQGGYEQYF.

The chain recombines TRBV27 with TRBJ1-4; no clear D gene. This CDR3 is built from 11 residues. The germline V gene has CDR1 MNHEY and CDR2 SMNVEV (reference sequence). V was clipped by 9 bases and J by 8 bases, with 10 bases between them. The CDR3 coding sequence is TGTGCCAGTGGTCGACGGGAAAAACTGTTTTTT. Translated: CASGRREKLFF.

V usage is TRBV30 and J usage is TRBJ1-5; no clear D. Germline V lookup: CDR1 GTSNPN, CDR2 SVGIG (reference sequence). The CDR3 is made up of 11 amino acids. CDR3 protein: CARYSNQPQHF. The CDR3 nucleotides are TGTGCACGGTATAGCAATCAGCCCCAGCATTTT.

This CDR3 reads CASSLWQGQETQYF. The DNA for the CDR3 is TGCGCCAGCAGCTTGTGGCAGGGCCAAGAGACCCAGTACTTC. The rearrangement joins TRBV5-1 to TRBJ2-5; tentatively, D is TRBD1 (5 bases). Trimming shortened V by 1 base and J by 1 base, and 8 bases separated the two germline ends. The CDR3 is 14 amino acids. Germline V CDR1 and CDR2: SGHRS, YFSETQ.

V usage is TRBV6-5 and J usage is TRBJ2-7; TRBD1 might be the D (7 bases). This CDR3 comprises 16 residues. CDR1 and CDR2 (germline): MNHEY, SVGAGI. V was cut by 0 bases and J by 1 base, with 13 bases left in between. Here the CDR3 DNA reads TGTGCCAGCAGTTACTCGAGGGCAGGGGGGTCCTACGAGCAGTACTTC. It encodes CASSYSRAGGSYEQYF.